This TCR beta chain originates from a study of T cell changes during pregnancy in multiple sclerosis. CDR3 length equals 13 residues. The germline V gene encodes CDR1 MNHEY and CDR2 SVGAGI. Trimming took off 2 bases at V and 3 bases at J, with 8 bases between the two ends. Generated by immunoSEQ multiplex PCR, the TCRdb table keeps only in-frame clones and is missing some. The sample has roughly 32,000 clones, roughly 90% seen once. This material consisted of CD4+ T cells from peripheral blood mononuclear cells, taken in the second trimester of pregnancy. This chain connects TRBV6-5 to TRBJ2-7, with D possibly TRBD2 on 5 matching bases. This clonotype was obtained from a female donor in good health, enrolled as a control in a pregnancy study. The DNA for the CDR3 is TGTGCCAGCAGTTACCCAGGAGGCTACGAGCAGTACTTC. Protein product: CASSYPGGYEQYF.